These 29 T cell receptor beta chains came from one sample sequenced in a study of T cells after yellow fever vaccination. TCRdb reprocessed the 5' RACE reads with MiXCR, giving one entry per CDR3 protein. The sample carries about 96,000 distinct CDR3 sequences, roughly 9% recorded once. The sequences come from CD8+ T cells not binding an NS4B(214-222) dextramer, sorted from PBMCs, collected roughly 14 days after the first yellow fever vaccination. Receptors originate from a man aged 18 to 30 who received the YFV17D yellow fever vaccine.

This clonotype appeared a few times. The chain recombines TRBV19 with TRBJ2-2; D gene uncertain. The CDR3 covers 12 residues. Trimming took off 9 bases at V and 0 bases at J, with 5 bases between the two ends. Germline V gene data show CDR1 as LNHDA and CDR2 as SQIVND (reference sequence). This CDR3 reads CASNTNTGELFF. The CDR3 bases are TGTGCCAGCAATACGAACACCGGGGAGCTGTTTTTT.

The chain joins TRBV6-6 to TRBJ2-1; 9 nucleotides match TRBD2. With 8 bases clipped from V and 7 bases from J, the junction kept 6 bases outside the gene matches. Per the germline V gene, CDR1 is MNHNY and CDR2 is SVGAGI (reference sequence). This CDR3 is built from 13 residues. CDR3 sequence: CASAGRGGNEQFF. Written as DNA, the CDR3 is TGTGCCAGCGCCGGGCGGGGGGGGAATGAGCAGTTCTTC.

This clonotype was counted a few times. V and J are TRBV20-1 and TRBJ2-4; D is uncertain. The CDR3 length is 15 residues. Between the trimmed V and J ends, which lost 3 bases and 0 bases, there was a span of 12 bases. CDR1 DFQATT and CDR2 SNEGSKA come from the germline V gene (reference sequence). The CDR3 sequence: CSASVWEVAKNIQYF. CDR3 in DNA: TGCAGTGCTAGTGTTTGGGAAGTAGCCAAAAACATTCAGTACTTC.

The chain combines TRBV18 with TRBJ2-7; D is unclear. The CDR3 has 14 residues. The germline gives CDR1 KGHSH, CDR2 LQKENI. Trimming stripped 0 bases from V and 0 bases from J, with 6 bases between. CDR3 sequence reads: CASSPPVNSYEQYF. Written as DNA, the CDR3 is TGTGCCAGCTCACCACCCGTTAACTCCTACGAGCAGTACTTC.

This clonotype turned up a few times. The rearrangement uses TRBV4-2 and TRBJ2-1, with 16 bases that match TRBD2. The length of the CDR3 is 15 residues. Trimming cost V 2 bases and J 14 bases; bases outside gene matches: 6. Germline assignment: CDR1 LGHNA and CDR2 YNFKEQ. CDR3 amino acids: CASSQIGTSGGAEFF. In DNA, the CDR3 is TGTGCCAGCAGCCAAATTGGGACTAGCGGGGGGGCCGAGTTCTTC.

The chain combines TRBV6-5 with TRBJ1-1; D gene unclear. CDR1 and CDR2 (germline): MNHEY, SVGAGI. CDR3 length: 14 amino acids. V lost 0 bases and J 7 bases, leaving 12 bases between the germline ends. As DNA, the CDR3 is TGTGCCAGCAGTTACTCGAGCAGTCTTAGTGAAGCTTTCTTT. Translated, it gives CASSYSSSLSEAFF.

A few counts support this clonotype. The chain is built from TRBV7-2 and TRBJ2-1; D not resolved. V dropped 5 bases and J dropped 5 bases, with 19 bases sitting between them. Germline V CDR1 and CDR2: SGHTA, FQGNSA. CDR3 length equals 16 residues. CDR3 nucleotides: TGTGCCAGCAGCCCAGACAACTTTCTAGGGCACAATGAGCAGTTCTTC. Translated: CASSPDNFLGHNEQFF.

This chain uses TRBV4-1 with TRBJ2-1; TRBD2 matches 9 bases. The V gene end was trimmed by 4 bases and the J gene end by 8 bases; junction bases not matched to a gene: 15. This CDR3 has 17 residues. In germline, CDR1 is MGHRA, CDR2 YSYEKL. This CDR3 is CASSPPYLRGGGHEQFF. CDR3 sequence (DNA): TGCGCCAGCAGCCCCCCCTATCTGCGGGGGGGGGGCCATGAGCAGTTCTTC.

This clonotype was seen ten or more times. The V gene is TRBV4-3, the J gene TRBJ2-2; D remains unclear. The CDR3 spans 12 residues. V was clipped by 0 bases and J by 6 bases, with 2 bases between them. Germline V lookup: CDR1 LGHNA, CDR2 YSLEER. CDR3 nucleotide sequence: TGCGCCAGCAGCCAAGAGTCCGGGGAGCTGTTTTTT. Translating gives CASSQESGELFF.

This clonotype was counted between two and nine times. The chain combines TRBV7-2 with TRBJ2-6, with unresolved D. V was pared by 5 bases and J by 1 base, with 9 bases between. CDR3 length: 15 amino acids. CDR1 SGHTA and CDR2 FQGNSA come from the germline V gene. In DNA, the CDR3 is TGTGCCAGCAGCCCCCATCTATCTGGGGCCAACGTCCTGACTTTC. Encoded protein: CASSPHLSGANVLTF. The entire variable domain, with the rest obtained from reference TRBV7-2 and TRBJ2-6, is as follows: GAGVSQSPSNKVTEKGKDVELRCDPISGHTALYWYRQSLGQGLEFLIYFQGNSAPDKSGLPSDRFSAERTGGSVSTLTIQRTQQEDSAVYLCASSPHLSGANVLTFGAGSRLTVL.

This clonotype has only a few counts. This CDR3 is CASSLYGGHTEAFF. The CDR3, as DNA: TGTGCCAGCAGCCTTTATGGGGGACACACTGAAGCTTTCTTT. The chain recombines TRBV14 with TRBJ1-1, with a possible D match to TRBD1 (5 bases). Germline CDR1 and CDR2: SGHDN and FVKESK. This CDR3 region has 14 residues. V lost 4 bases to trimming and J lost 3 bases, with 12 bases between them.

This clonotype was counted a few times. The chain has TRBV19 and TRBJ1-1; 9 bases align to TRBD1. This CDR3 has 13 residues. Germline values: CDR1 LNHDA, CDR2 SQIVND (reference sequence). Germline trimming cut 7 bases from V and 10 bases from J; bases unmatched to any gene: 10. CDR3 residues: CASNPQGAAGAFF. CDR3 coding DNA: TGTGCCAGTAACCCACAGGGGGCTGCGGGAGCTTTCTTT.

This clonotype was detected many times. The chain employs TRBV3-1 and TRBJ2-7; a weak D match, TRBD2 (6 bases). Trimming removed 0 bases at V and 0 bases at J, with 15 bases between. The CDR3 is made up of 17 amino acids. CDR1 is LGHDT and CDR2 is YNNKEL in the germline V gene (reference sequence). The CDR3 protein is CASSQEGRGFISYEQYF. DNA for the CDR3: TGTGCCAGCAGCCAAGAGGGTCGGGGGTTCATCTCCTACGAGCAGTACTTC.

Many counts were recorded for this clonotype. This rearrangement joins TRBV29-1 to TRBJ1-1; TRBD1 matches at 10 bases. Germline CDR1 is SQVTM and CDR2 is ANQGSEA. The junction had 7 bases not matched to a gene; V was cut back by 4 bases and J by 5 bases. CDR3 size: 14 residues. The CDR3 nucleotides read TGCAGCGTTGTCGACAGGGGGCAAGGAACTGAAGCTTTCTTT. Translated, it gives CSVVDRGQGTEAFF.

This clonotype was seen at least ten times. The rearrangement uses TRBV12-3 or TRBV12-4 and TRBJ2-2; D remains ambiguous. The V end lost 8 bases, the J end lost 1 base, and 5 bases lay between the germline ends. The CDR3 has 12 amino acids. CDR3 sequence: CASWGNTGELFF. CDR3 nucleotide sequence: TGTGCCAGCTGGGGGAACACCGGGGAGCTGTTTTTT.

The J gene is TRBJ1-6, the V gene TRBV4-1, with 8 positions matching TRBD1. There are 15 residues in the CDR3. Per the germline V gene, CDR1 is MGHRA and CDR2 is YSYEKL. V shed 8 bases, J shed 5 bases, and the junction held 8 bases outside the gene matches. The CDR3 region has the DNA TGCGCCAGCGGAGGACAGGGTGGGGATAATTCACCCCTCCACTTT. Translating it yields CASGGQGGDNSPLHF.

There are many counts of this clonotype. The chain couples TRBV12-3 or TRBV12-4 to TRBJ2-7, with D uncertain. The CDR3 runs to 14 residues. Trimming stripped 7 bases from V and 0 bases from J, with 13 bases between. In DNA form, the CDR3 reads TGTGCCAGCACCACTGGGTCGGGCTCCTACGAGCAGTACTTC. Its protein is CASTTGSGSYEQYF.

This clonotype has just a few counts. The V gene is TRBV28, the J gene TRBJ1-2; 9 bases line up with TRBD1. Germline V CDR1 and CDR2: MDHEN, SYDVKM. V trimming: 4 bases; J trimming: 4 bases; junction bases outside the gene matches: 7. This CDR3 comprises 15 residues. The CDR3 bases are TGTGCCAGCAGTTGGACGGGACAGGGAGGCTATGGCTACACCTTC. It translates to CASSWTGQGGYGYTF.

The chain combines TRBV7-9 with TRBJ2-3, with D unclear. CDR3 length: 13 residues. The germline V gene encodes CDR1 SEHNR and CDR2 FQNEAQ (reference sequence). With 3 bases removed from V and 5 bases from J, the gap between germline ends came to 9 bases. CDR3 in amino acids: CASSFGSKDTQYF. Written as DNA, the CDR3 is TGTGCCAGCAGCTTCGGATCAAAAGATACGCAGTATTTT.

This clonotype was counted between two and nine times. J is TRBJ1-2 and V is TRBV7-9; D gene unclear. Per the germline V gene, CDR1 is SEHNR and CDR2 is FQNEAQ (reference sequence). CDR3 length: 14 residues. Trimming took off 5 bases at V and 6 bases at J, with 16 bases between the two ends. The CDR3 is CASSPGWAFHGYTF. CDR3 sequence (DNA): TGTGCCAGCAGCCCTGGCTGGGCCTTCCATGGCTACACCTTC.

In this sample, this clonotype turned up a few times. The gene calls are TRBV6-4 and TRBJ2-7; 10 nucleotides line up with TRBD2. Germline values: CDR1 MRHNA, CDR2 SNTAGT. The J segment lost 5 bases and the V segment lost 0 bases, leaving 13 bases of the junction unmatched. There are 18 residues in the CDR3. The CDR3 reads CASSDSTASGGLKHEQYV. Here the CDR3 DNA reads TGTGCCAGCAGTGACTCGACGGCTAGCGGGGGCCTTAAGCACGAGCAGTACGTC.

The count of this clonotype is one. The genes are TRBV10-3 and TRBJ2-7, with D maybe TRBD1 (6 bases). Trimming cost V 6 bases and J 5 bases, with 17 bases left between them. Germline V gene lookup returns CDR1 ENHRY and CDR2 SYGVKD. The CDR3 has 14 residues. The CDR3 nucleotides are TGTGCCATCAGCCCCGGGACATCGTTCAACGAGCAGTACTTC. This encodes CAISPGTSFNEQYF.

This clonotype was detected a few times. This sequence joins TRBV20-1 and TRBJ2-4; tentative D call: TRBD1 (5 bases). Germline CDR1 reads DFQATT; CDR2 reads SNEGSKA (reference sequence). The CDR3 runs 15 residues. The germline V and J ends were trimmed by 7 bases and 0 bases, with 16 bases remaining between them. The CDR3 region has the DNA TGCAGTGTTAAGGGGATCAGGGAAGCCAAAAACATTCAGTACTTC. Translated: CSVKGIREAKNIQYF.

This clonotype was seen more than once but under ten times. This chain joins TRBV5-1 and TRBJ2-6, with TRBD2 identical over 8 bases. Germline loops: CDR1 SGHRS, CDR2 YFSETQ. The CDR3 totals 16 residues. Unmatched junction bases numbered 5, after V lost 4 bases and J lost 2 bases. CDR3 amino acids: CASSQSGGAGANVLTF. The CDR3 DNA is TGCGCCAGCAGCCAATCCGGGGGGGCTGGGGCCAACGTCCTGACTTTC.

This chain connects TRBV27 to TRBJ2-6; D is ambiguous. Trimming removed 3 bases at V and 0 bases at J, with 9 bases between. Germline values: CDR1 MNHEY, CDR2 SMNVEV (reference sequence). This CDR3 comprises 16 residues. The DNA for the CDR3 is TGTGCCAGCAGTTTGACGATCCCCTCTGGGGCCAACGTCCTGACTTTC. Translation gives CASSLTIPSGANVLTF.

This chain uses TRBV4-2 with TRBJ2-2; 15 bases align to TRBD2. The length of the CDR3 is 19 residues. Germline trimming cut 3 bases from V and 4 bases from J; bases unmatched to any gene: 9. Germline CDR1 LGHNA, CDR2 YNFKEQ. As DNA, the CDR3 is TGTGCCAGCAGCCAGGGCGGACTAGCGGGGGGGCCGGTCACCGGGGAGCTGTTTTTT. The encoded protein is CASSQGGLAGGPVTGELFF.

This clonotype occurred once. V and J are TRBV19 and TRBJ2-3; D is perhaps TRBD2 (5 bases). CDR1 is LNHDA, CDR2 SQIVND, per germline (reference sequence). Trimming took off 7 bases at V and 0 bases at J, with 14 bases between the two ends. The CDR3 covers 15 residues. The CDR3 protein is CASTAGVSSTDTQYF. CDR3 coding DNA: TGTGCCAGTACCGCGGGCGTCTCTAGCACAGATACGCAGTATTTT.

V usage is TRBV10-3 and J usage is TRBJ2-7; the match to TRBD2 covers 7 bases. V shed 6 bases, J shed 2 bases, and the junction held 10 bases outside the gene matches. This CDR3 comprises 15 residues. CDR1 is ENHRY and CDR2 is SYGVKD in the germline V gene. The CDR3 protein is CAISPWASGTYEQYF. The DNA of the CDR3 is TGTGCCATCAGCCCCTGGGCTAGCGGTACCTACGAGCAGTACTTC.

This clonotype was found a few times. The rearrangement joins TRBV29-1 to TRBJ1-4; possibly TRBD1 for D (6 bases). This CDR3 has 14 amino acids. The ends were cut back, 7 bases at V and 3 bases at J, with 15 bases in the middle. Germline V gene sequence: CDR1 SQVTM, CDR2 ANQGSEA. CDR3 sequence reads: CSALRGRSNEKLFF. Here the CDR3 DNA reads TGCAGCGCATTGAGGGGGAGGTCTAATGAAAAACTGTTTTTT.